These 7 T cell receptor beta chains were sequenced from one sample in a study of PD-L1 blockade in urothelial cancer. Time point indicated: peripheral blood 6 weeks after treatment start. Here immunoSEQ multiplex PCR was the method, and the copy in TCRdb shows in-frame clones only, minus some. The sample yields more than 95,000 clones, around nine tenths seen once. This specimen consisted of PBMCs, obtained around atezolizumab (anti-PD-L1) treatment. Receptors originate from a man in his 60s with urothelial cancer.

On this clone: The identical CDR3 is also encoded by other nucleotide sequences in the sample. This sequence joins TRBV9 and TRBJ2-1, with 12 bases lining up with TRBD2. V lost 0 bases and J lost 7; bases outside the gene matches: 2. There are 15 residues in the CDR3. Germline CDR1 SGDLS, CDR2 YYNGEE. In DNA form, the CDR3 reads TGTGCCAGCAGCGTAGCTAGCGGGGGGGCAAATGAGCAGTTCTTC. Translated: CASSVASGGANEQFF.

V is TRBV11-2 and J is TRBJ2-1; 7 nucleotides line up with TRBD2. Unmatched junction bases numbered 12, after V lost 7 bases and J lost 6 bases. Germline V CDR1 and CDR2: SGHAT, FQNNGV. The CDR3 contains 15 residues. In DNA, the CDR3 is TGTGCCAGCACCCTCAGCGGGGCCATTCTCAATGAGCAGTTCTTC. It is translated as CASTLSGAILNEQFF. The full variable domain, in which reference TRBV11-2 and TRBJ2-1 provide the parts outside the CDR3, is EAGVAQSPRYKIIEKRQSVAFWCNPISGHATLYWYQQILGQGPKLLIQFQNNGVVDDSQLPKDRFSAERLKGVDSTLKIQPAKLEDSAVYLCASTLSGAILNEQFFGPGTRLTVL.

The chain recombines TRBV7-9 with TRBJ1-1; D perhaps matches TRBD1 (6 bases). Trimming cost V 2 bases and J 5 bases, with 9 bases left between them. Per the germline V gene, CDR1 is SEHNR and CDR2 is FQNEAQ (reference sequence). This CDR3 comprises 13 residues. CDR3 DNA: TGTGCCAGCAGCTTACTGCAGGGGACTGAAGCTTTCTTT. Its translation: CASSLLQGTEAFF.

The chain combines TRBV10-1 with TRBJ2-3; 8 bases agree with TRBD2. The V gene end was trimmed by 5 bases and the J gene end by 1 base; junction bases not matched to a gene: 5. Germline V gives CDR1 WNHNN, CDR2 SYGVQD (reference sequence). The CDR3 length is 15 residues. The CDR3 loop reads CASSPSSGRTDTQYF. CDR3 bases: TGCGCCAGCAGTCCATCTAGCGGGCGCACAGATACGCAGTATTTT.

The J gene is TRBJ2-7, the V gene TRBV10-3, with 9 bases that match TRBD2. Trimming took 7 bases from V and 6 from J; bases not matched to a gene: 10. This CDR3 region has 14 residues. Germline V gene lookup returns CDR1 ENHRY and CDR2 SYGVKD. The chain's CDR3 is CAINGGTSKAEQYF. The CDR3 DNA follows: TGTGCCATCAACGGTGGGACTAGCAAGGCCGAGCAGTACTTC.

The rearrangement joins TRBV4-1 to TRBJ1-2; 8 nucleotides line up with TRBD1. CDR1 is MGHRA and CDR2 is YSYEKL in the germline V gene. The CDR3 length is 15 residues. Germline trimming cut 5 bases from V and 2 bases from J; bases unmatched to any gene: 7. CDR3 protein: CASSIPGQENYGYTF. As DNA, the CDR3 is TGCGCCAGCAGCATACCGGGACAGGAGAACTATGGCTACACCTTC.

V is TRBV28 and J is TRBJ1-5, with a possible D match to TRBD1 (6 bases). V lost 3 bases and J lost 4, with 13 bases in between. This CDR3 region has 15 residues. From germline, CDR1 is MDHEN and CDR2 SYDVKM. CDR3 residues: CASSFEGELNQPQHF. In DNA form, the CDR3 reads TGTGCCAGCAGTTTCGAGGGGGAGTTAAATCAGCCCCAGCATTTT.